This entry lists 25 T cell receptor beta chains sequenced from one sample in a study of T cells in Graves' hyperthyroidism and ophthalmopathy. TCR beta CDR3 regions were amplified from RNA. Primed by the HTBI set, a first-round RT-PCR was run on the TCR CDR3. One entry per CDR3 protein results from TCRdb running MiXCR on the multiplex PCR reads. The profile shows about 260,000 distinct CDR3 sequences, 22% of them singletons. The sequencing sample was made of blood. All receptors derive from a man aged 30 to 39 with Graves' ophthalmopathy.

This clonotype was counted many times. The rearrangement joins TRBV12-3 or TRBV12-4 to TRBJ1-2, with D possibly TRBD1 on 5 matching bases. V lost 5 bases, J lost 4 bases, and 23 bases lay in between. The CDR3 has 17 residues. The CDR3 nucleotides read TGTGCCAGCAGTACCACAACCCAAATACCTGGGGCCTATGGCTACACCTTC. Translating gives CASSTTTQIPGAYGYTF.

This clonotype was observed many times. This sequence joins TRBV12-3 or TRBV12-4 and TRBJ2-7; possibly TRBD1 for D (6 bases). The V end was cut by 1 base, the J end by 4 bases, with 11 bases between. The CDR3 has 14 residues. The CDR3 bases are TGTGCCAGCAGTTTAGGAGGGGGAAAATACGAGCAGTACTTC. Translation gives CASSLGGGKYEQYF.

Many counts were recorded for this clonotype. This chain joins TRBV28 and TRBJ1-1; D is undetermined. Per the germline V gene, CDR1 is MDHEN and CDR2 is SYDVKM. Between the trimmed V and J ends, which lost 3 bases and 2 bases, there was a span of 16 bases. The length of the CDR3 is 16 residues. The CDR3 nucleotides are TGTGCCAGCAGTTTGTTTCTCGGCAGGCGAAACACTGAAGCTTTCTTT. Amino acid sequence: CASSLFLGRRNTEAFF.

This rearrangement joins TRBV4-2 to TRBJ2-3; 7 bases map to TRBD1. The CDR3 contains 16 residues. The ends lost 1 base at V and 0 bases at J; junction bases unmatched: 4. Germline V CDR1 and CDR2: LGHNA, YNFKEQ. CDR3 protein: CASSQVRGPSTDTQYF. In DNA, the CDR3 is TGTGCCAGCAGCCAAGTGAGGGGGCCAAGCACAGATACGCAGTATTTT.

This clonotype has at least ten counts. The rearrangement links TRBV30 to TRBJ1-1; D unresolved. The CDR3 is 12 residues long. Germline V gene data show CDR1 as GTSNPN and CDR2 as SVGIG (reference sequence). Trimming removed 4 bases from V and 1 base from J, with 7 bases in between. CDR3 bases: TGTGCCTGGATGTTGGGGAACACTGAAGCTTTCTTT. Encoded protein: CAWMLGNTEAFF.

This clonotype appeared a few times. The chain carries TRBV12-3 or TRBV12-4 and TRBJ2-2, with D possibly matching TRBD2 (5 bases). With 6 bases removed from V and 3 bases from J, the gap between germline ends came to 11 bases. The CDR3 spans 14 residues. The CDR3: CASRPTRDTGELFF. CDR3 nucleotides: TGTGCCAGCAGACCCACGAGGGACACCGGGGAGCTGTTTTTT.

This clonotype was detected only a few times. The genes are TRBV12-3 or TRBV12-4 and TRBJ2-7, with 7 bases that match TRBD1. This CDR3 has 13 amino acids. Losses at the gene ends were 3 bases for V and 4 bases for J; bases not matched to a gene: 3. The CDR3 coding sequence is TGTGCCAGCAGTTTGGGACAGTTGTACGAGCAGTACTTC. Translation: CASSLGQLYEQYF.

This clonotype was counted only a few times. V is TRBV20-1 and J is TRBJ2-3; D not resolved. Per germline, CDR1 DFQATT and CDR2 SNEGSKA (reference sequence). The CDR3 loop spans 12 amino acids. The V and J ends lost 6 bases and 0 bases respectively, with 7 bases between them. The CDR3 nucleotides read TGCAGTGCAATTATTAGCACAGATACGCAGTATTTT. Its protein product is CSAIISTDTQYF.

This rearrangement joins TRBV6-1 to TRBJ2-3; 10 nucleotides agree with TRBD2. V shed 6 bases, J shed 2 bases, and the junction held 5 bases outside the gene matches. Germline V CDR1 and CDR2: MNHNS, SASEGT. There are 15 residues in the CDR3. CDR3 protein: CASRSGTSATDTQYF. The CDR3 nucleotides are TGTGCCAGCAGATCCGGGACTAGCGCCACAGATACGCAGTATTTT.

The chain is built from TRBV6-5 and TRBJ1-4; TRBD1 agrees at 7 bases. Germline-derived CDR1 and CDR2 are MNHEY and SVGAGI. V lost 0 bases to trimming and J lost 4 bases; unmatched junction nucleotides: 2. The CDR3 covers 15 residues. The DNA for the CDR3 is TGTGCCAGCAGTTACTCAGGGACAGTTAATGAAAAACTGTTTTTT. Its translation is CASSYSGTVNEKLFF.

This clonotype was counted many times. The chain carries TRBV11-3 and TRBJ2-2; D gene ambiguous. V gave up 2 bases and J gave up 6 bases, with 10 bases separating them. Per germline, CDR1 SGHNT and CDR2 YENEEA. This CDR3 comprises 14 residues. DNA for the CDR3: TGTGCCAGCAGCTTAAGACTCCAAGCCGGGGAGCTGTTTTTT. As protein: CASSLRLQAGELFF. The complete variable domain, with remaining parts taken from reference TRBV11-3 and TRBJ2-2, reads EAGVVQSPRYKIIEKKQPVAFWCNPISGHNTLYWYLQNLGQGPELLIRYENEEAVDDSQLPKDRFSAERLKGVDSTLKIQPAELGDSAVYLCASSLRLQAGELFFGEGSRLTVL.

The J gene is TRBJ1-2, the V gene TRBV5-5; the D gene is possibly TRBD1 (5 bases). The V end was cut by 1 base, the J end by 5 bases, with 12 bases between. This CDR3 region has 14 residues. In germline, CDR1 is SGHKS, CDR2 YYEKEE (reference sequence). This chain's CDR3 is CASSLIQGPYGYTF. The CDR3 DNA follows: TGTGCCAGCAGCTTGATCCAGGGACCGTATGGCTACACCTTC.

In its sample, this clonotype was seen many times. The V call is TRBV27, the J call TRBJ2-2, with TRBD1 matching over 7 bases. The CDR3 is made up of 16 amino acids. Germline CDR1 is MNHEY and CDR2 is SMNVEV (reference sequence). Germline trimming cut 2 bases from V and 2 bases from J; bases unmatched to any gene: 5. CDR3 DNA sequence: TGTGCCAGCAGTTTAACTGGGACAGTTAACACCGGGGAGCTGTTTTTT. Its protein is CASSLTGTVNTGELFF.

This clonotype was counted ten times or more. The chain has TRBV30 and TRBJ1-5; D gene uncertain. The ends were cut back, 0 bases at V and 5 bases at J, with 11 bases in the middle. The CDR3 has 14 amino acids. Germline lookup yields CDR1 GTSNPN and CDR2 SVGIG (reference sequence). CDR3 sequence: CAWSVGFEYQPQHF. The DNA of the CDR3 is TGTGCCTGGAGTGTAGGGTTTGAGTATCAGCCCCAGCATTTT. The variable domain in full, completed from reference TRBV30 and TRBJ1-5, reads SQTIHQWPATLVQPVGSPLSLECTVEGTSNPNLYWYRQAAGRGLQLLFYSVGIGQISSEVPQNLSASRPQDRQFILSSKKLLLSDSGFYLCAWSVGFEYQPQHFGDGTRLSIL.

The V gene is TRBV27, the J gene TRBJ2-7, with D maybe TRBD2 (5 bases). CDR3 length equals 14 residues. Trimming removed 4 bases at V and 7 bases at J, with 17 bases between. Germline CDR1 and CDR2: MNHEY and SMNVEV (reference sequence). CDR3 DNA sequence: TGTGCCAGCAGTTCTATAGAGCCCAGAGGGGAGCAGTACTTC. Protein product: CASSSIEPRGEQYF.

This clonotype was observed a handful of times. A much larger clone is a single base away; this may be a read error. Here the CDR3 DNA reads TGTGCCAGCAAGAGGGATCAGAACTACGAGCAGTACTTC. Translation gives CASKRDQNYEQYF. V usage is TRBV2 and J usage is TRBJ2-7; D is possibly TRBD2 (5 bases). CDR1 and CDR2 (germline): SNHLY, FYNNEI. This CDR3 spans 13 amino acids. V was pared by 7 bases and J by 3 bases, with 13 bases between.

The chain has TRBV14 and TRBJ2-7; 8 bases agree with TRBD1. The junction had 5 bases not matched to a gene; V was cut back by 0 bases and J by 4 bases. There are 15 residues in the CDR3. CDR1 and CDR2 (germline): SGHDN, FVKESK. This chain's CDR3 is CASSQEAGGMYEQYF. The CDR3 DNA reads as TGTGCCAGCAGCCAAGAGGCAGGGGGCATGTACGAGCAGTACTTC.

Details on this clonotype: An end of the junction does not agree with germline; a read error may underlie this. The CDR3: CASSYQGTNTEALF. In nucleotides, the CDR3 is TGTGCCAGCAGTTACCAGGGGACGAACACTGAAGCTCTCTTT. The V and J genes are TRBV6-2 or TRBV6-3 and TRBJ1-1, with TRBD1 as a possible D gene (6 bases). CDR1 is MNHEY, CDR2 SVGEGT, per germline. There are 14 residues in the CDR3.

A note on this clonotype: A much larger clone differs from this one at a single base, so this may be a read error. The genes are TRBV30 and TRBJ1-2; unclear D gene. V lost 4 bases to trimming and J lost 4 bases, with 10 bases between them. The V gene's germline CDR1 is GTSNPN and CDR2 SVGIG (reference sequence). The CDR3 consists of 12 residues. CDR3 region: CAWMEAGYGYTF. The CDR3 DNA reads as TGTGCCTGGATGGAGGCGGGCTATGGCTACACCTTC.

V usage is TRBV5-1 and J usage is TRBJ1-1; D unclear. CDR3 length: 15 residues. The V end was cut by 0 bases, the J end by 0 bases, with 9 bases between. The germline V gene encodes CDR1 SGHRS and CDR2 YFSETQ. The CDR3 coding sequence is TGCGCCAGCAGCTTGGATGGCAGTATGAACACTGAAGCTTTCTTT. It codes for CASSLDGSMNTEAFF.

This clonotype appeared a few times. This sequence joins TRBV7-9 and TRBJ2-3; D remains ambiguous. CDR1 SEHNR and CDR2 FQNEAQ come from the germline V gene (reference sequence). V was trimmed by 5 bases and J by 4 bases, leaving 7 bases between them. The CDR3 sequence is 12 residues long. In DNA form, the CDR3 reads TGTGCCAGCAGCGCCCCGGCAGATACGCAGTATTTT. This gives the protein CASSAPADTQYF.

The rearrangement uses TRBV5-1 and TRBJ2-5; 7 bases are a match to TRBD2. This CDR3 is 14 amino acids long. V shed 1 base, J shed 1 base, and the junction held 1 base outside the gene matches. Germline V gene lookup returns CDR1 SGHRS and CDR2 YFSETQ. The CDR3 coding sequence is TGCGCCAGCAGCTTGACTAGCGTCCAAGAGACCCAGTACTTC. This codes for CASSLTSVQETQYF.

This clonotype was observed a handful of times. The gene calls are TRBV11-2 and TRBJ2-6, with TRBD2 matching 7 bases. Unmatched junction bases numbered 26, after V lost 6 bases and J lost 0 bases. This CDR3 comprises 23 residues. Germline V gives CDR1 SGHAT, CDR2 FQNNGV. CDR3 amino acids: CASSFLAGTIRLGSDSGANVLTF. The CDR3 DNA reads TGTGCCAGCAGTTTCCTCGCCGGGACTATAAGGCTGGGATCGGACTCTGGGGCCAACGTCCTGACTTTC. The full variable domain, its missing parts supplied by reference TRBV11-2 and TRBJ2-6, is EAGVAQSPRYKIIEKRQSVAFWCNPISGHATLYWYQQILGQGPKLLIQFQNNGVVDDSQLPKDRFSAERLKGVDSTLKIQPAKLEDSAVYLCASSFLAGTIRLGSDSGANVLTFGAGSRLTVL.

The rearrangement uses TRBV20-1 and TRBJ2-1; 8 bases match TRBD2. Germline CDR1 and CDR2: DFQATT and SNEGSKA (reference sequence). The trim removed 3 bases at V and 9 bases at J, leaving 13 bases unmatched. This CDR3 is built from 15 residues. The CDR3 here is CSASTTSGPQGEQFF. The CDR3 DNA reads TGCAGTGCTAGCACCACTAGCGGACCCCAAGGTGAGCAGTTCTTC.

The rearrangement uses TRBV6-1 and TRBJ1-5; D uncertain. V was cut by 7 bases and J by 5 bases, with 24 bases left in between. Germline V gives CDR1 MNHNS, CDR2 SASEGT. The CDR3 totals 17 residues. CDR3 nucleotides: TGTGCCAGCATCCCCCGCGGGCGATCGGGCATACATCAGCCCCAGCATTTT. Its protein product is CASIPRGRSGIHQPQHF.